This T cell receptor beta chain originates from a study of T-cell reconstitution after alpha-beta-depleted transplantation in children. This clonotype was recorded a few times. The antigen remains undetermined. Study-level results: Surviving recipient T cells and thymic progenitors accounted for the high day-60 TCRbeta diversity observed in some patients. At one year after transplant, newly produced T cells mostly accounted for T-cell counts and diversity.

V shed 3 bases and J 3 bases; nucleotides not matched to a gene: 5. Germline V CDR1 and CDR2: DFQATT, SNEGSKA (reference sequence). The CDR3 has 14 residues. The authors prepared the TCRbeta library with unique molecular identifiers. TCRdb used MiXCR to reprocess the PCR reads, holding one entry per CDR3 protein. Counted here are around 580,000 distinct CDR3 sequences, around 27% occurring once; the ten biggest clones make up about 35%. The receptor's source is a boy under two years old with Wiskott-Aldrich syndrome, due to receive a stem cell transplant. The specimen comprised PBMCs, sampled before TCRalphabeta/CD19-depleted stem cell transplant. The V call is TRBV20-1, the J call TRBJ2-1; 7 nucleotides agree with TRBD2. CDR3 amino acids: CSARVLADYNEQFF. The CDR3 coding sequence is TGCAGTGCTAGGGTTCTAGCGGACTACAATGAGCAGTTCTTC.